This T cell receptor beta chain derives from a study of OX40 agonist ivuxolimab in advanced cancers. In terms of the full investigation: Ivuxolimab was an agonistic, fully human IgG2 monoclonal antibody directed against OX40 (CD134), a costimulatory receptor. Prior anti-PD-1, anti-PD-L1 or anti-CTLA-4 therapy was permitted, and checkpoint inhibitors had been received by 30% to 40% of dose-escalation patients. Intravenous ivuxolimab was administered to patients every 2 weeks at six dose levels: 0.01, 0.1, 0.3, 1.5, 3 and 10 mg/kg. Three dose-escalation patients achieved partial responses, one with hepatocellular carcinoma and two with cutaneous melanoma. Of the roughly 52 dose-escalation patients, hepatocellular carcinoma was present in about 19, melanoma in approximately 15, renal cell carcinoma in 9 and head and neck cancer in 9. The paper reports the monotherapy dose-escalation portion (N of about 54 patients) of the phase I ivuxolimab trial. In the dose-escalation cohort, roughly 82% of patients were male, and the mean age was 60 years with a range of about 20 to 80. The purpose of peripheral TCRbeta sequencing was to test whether ivuxolimab changed TCR sequence diversity and led to clonal T-cell expansion. Paper-wide results and their limitations: After ivuxolimab, more expanded clones were found on average in CD8+ T cells than in CD4+ T cells. At doses of 0.1 to 3.0 mg/kg, clonal expansion of both CD4+ and CD8+ T cells in blood was seen between baseline and week 6. The antigen specificity of the clonally expanded peripheral T cells was not determined. In the 0.1-3.0 mg/kg groups, partial responders were among the patients with the lowest normalized peripheral clonal expansion, particularly in CD8+ T cells. Low levels of normalized T-cell clonal expansion were also seen in some patients who did not respond.

Patients with a history of autoimmune disease or receiving systemic immunosuppression were excluded from the trial. Peripheral blood for TCR sequencing was drawn from every dose cohort at baseline, at cycle 4 day 1 and at cycle 7 day 1. Samples were obtained from an open-label, multicenter, first-in-human phase I dose-escalation trial of ivuxolimab. Adults with locally advanced or metastatic melanoma, renal cell carcinoma, hepatocellular carcinoma or head and neck squamous cell carcinoma were enrolled in the trial. Before TCR sequencing, CD4+ and CD8+ T cells were separately sorted from peripheral blood. Genomic DNA was extracted from sorted cells for sequencing of the TCRbeta CDR3 region. TCRbeta CDR3 regions were sequenced using the immunoSEQ Assay. This immuneACCESS table, as held by TCRdb, lists in-frame sequences with V and J called but not all clones. Of the missing ones, under half trace to an unresolved V gene in checked studies; the others have no known cause. The sample data list 15,000 to 20,000 clones, and approximately 80% of these were observed just once. The ten top clones hold 13% of the sample.

As for this clone: There is no known antigen for this receptor. Base-call qualities are not available, and no considerably larger clone is one nucleotide away.

This receptor was identified in an adult with an advanced solid tumor such as melanoma, head and neck, liver or kidney cancer. Sequenced here: CD4+ or CD8+ T cells sorted from blood, sampled in a trial of the OX40 agonist ivuxolimab.

CDR3 sequence: CASSSLAGGREQYF. In nucleotide form, the sequence is TGTGCCAGCAGCTCACTAGCGGGGGGGCGCGAGCAGTACTTC. The chain couples TRBV2 to TRBJ2-7, with 13 middle bases fitting TRBD2. Relative to germline, V is missing 6 bases and J is missing 6 bases, with 5 bases of the junction outside any gene match. The CDR3, from cysteine to phenylalanine, totals 14 residues. Just the 42-base CDR3 DNA is kept, in frame starting at base 1. From a lookup of the germline V gene, CDR1 and CDR2 are SNHLY and FYNNEI. The reference TRBV2 and TRBJ2-7 proteins fill in what lies around the CDR3, so the full variable domain reads EPEVTQTPSHQVTQMGQEVILRCVPISNHLYFYWYRQILGQKVEFLVSFYNNEISEKSEIFDDQFSVERPDGSNFTLKIRSTKLEDSAMYFCASSSLAGGREQYFGPGTRLTVT.